Listed below are T cell receptor beta chains from one sample, sequenced in a study of shared clonotypes between healthy human individuals. The protocol was immunoSEQ multiplex PCR, while the TCRdb copy is restricted to in-frame clones and leaves out a portion. The table lists some 2.1 million clones, just under 95% of them singletons. Sequenced input: naive CD8+ T cells from PBMCs. The receptors come from a man aged 18 to 30 in good health. Some clones in this sample may be carry-over from other donors' samples. Both conserved end residues are part of each CDR3. A D gene is named only where the DNA matches it firmly.

d_gene	len	v_gene	j_gene	CDR3aa	CDR3nt
TRBD1	14	TRBV11-2	TRBJ2-7	CASSSRDRAHEQYF	TGTGCCAGCAGCTCCCGGGACAGGGCCCACGAGCAGTACTTC
NA	13	TRBV29-1	TRBJ2-7	CSVREPSSYEQYF	TGCAGCGTCCGCGAGCCTAGCTCCTACGAGCAGTACTTC
NA	13	TRBV10-2	TRBJ1-4	CAPRGGTNEKLFF	TGCGCTCCCCGCGGGGGGACTAATGAAAAACTGTTTTTT
NA	15	TRBV28	TRBJ1-3	CASSLSVAEGNTIYF	TGTGCCAGCAGTCTGTCCGTCGCTGAGGGAAACACCATATATTTT
TRBD2	16	TRBV7-8	TRBJ2-1	CASSLGSSGAYNEQFF	TGTGCCAGCAGCTTAGGATCTAGCGGGGCCTACAATGAGCAGTTCTTC
NA	13	TRBV27	TRBJ2-7	CASSLGRTYEQYF	TGTGCCAGCAGTTTAGGCCGAACCTACGAGCAGTACTTC
NA	15	TRBV27	TRBJ1-5	CASSALDSAGQPQHF	TGTGCCAGCAGTGCCCTAGACTCGGCGGGGCAGCCCCAGCATTTT
NA	14	TRBV11-2	TRBJ2-7	CASSPRDASYEQYF	TGTGCCAGCAGCCCTCGGGACGCTTCCTACGAGCAGTACTTC
TRBD1	15	TRBV27	TRBJ2-7	CASSRTQGAGWEQYF	TGTGCCAGCAGTAGAACCCAGGGGGCCGGGTGGGAGCAGTACTTC
TRBD1	15	TRBV27	TRBJ1-2	CASSPWAQGTTGYTF	TGTGCCAGCAGCCCTTGGGCACAGGGGACAACTGGCTACACCTTC
NA	13	TRBV30	TRBJ2-5	CAWSTGYQETQYF	TGTGCCTGGAGTACGGGATATCAAGAGACCCAGTACTTC
NA	15	TRBV13	TRBJ1-2	CASSPGGRSYYGYTF	TGTGCCAGCAGCCCGGGGGGCAGGAGCTACTATGGCTACACCTTC
NA	13	TRBV7-9	TRBJ1-1	CASSLDRVGEAFF	TGTGCCAGCAGCTTAGACAGGGTAGGTGAAGCTTTCTTT
TRBD1	19	TRBV11-3	TRBJ1-5	CASSPPGQENEEGNQPQHF	TGTGCCAGCAGCCCCCCGGGACAGGAAAATGAGGAAGGCAATCAGCCCCAGCATTTT
NA	12	TRBV14	TRBJ2-1	CASSSNWDEQFF	TGTGCCAGCAGCTCTAATTGGGATGAGCAGTTCTTC
NA	15	TRBV27	TRBJ1-5	CASSPTPWGNQPQHF	TGTGCCAGCAGTCCTACCCCCTGGGGCAATCAGCCCCAGCATTTT
TRBD2	17	TRBV7-2	TRBJ2-7	CASSHPRSASGSYEQYF	TGTGCCAGCAGCCACCCCAGATCGGCTAGCGGGAGCTACGAGCAGTACTTC
NA	13	TRBV5-6	TRBJ2-2	CASSAGVPGELFF	TGTGCCAGCAGCGCAGGGGTTCCCGGGGAGCTGTTTTTT
TRBD1	18	TRBV5-1	TRBJ1-4	CASSFGQGARNGNEKLFF	TGCGCCAGCAGCTTTGGACAGGGGGCGAGGAACGGGAATGAAAAACTGTTTTTT
TRBD2	14	TRBV7-7	TRBJ2-5	CASSLGGTQETQYF	TGTGCCAGCAGCTTGGGGGGGACCCAGGAGACCCAGTACTTC